These 13 T cell receptor beta chains were all obtained from the same sample, sequenced in a study of T cell responses to AZD1222 COVID-19 vaccine. TCRdb keeps only in-frame clones here, not all; method: immunoSEQ multiplex PCR. Of about 93,000 clones in the sample, 80% to 90% were seen once. The sequences come from peripheral blood, collected on day 0 of AZD1222 vaccination. The receptors were gathered from an adult in good health.

This chain connects TRBV5-1 to TRBJ1-2, with no clear D. Germline V gene lookup returns CDR1 SGHRS and CDR2 YFSETQ. The length of the CDR3 is 14 residues. Trimming shortened V by 1 base and J by 3 bases, and 10 bases separated the two germline ends. CDR3 sequence: CASSLRGFDYGYTF. CDR3 bases: TGCGCCAGCAGCTTGCGGGGTTTCGACTATGGCTACACCTTC. Variable domain in full (rest from reference TRBV5-1 and TRBJ1-2): KAGVTQTPRYLIKTRGQQVTLSCSPISGHRSVSWYQQTPGQGLQFLFEYFSETQRNKGNFPGRFSGRQFSNSRSEMNVSTLELGDSALYLCASSLRGFDYGYTFGSGTRLTVV.

J is TRBJ1-3 and V is TRBV28; 7 nucleotides agree with TRBD1. Germline V gene lookup returns CDR1 MDHEN and CDR2 SYDVKM. The CDR3 contains 17 residues. V gave up 1 base and J gave up 1 base; unmatched junction bases: 7. The CDR3: CASSLLRLTGSGNTIYF. The CDR3 coding sequence is TGTGCCAGCAGTTTATTACGACTGACAGGGTCTGGAAACACCATATATTTT.

This chain joins TRBV7-2 and TRBJ1-2, with 7 bases identical to TRBD1. The CDR3 runs to 16 residues. Germline trimming cut 7 bases from V and 4 bases from J; bases unmatched to any gene: 15. Germline V gene sequence: CDR1 SGHTA, CDR2 FQGNSA. CDR3 DNA: TGTGCCAGCACCCCCTCGAGGGCCAGGGGGGTCTATGGCTACACCTTC. Translating it yields CASTPSRARGVYGYTF.

The gene calls are TRBV5-1 and TRBJ2-1, with 9 bases that match TRBD2. With V trimmed by 1 base and J by 6 bases, 17 bases remained unmatched. The CDR3 is 19 residues long. Germline V gene sequence: CDR1 SGHRS, CDR2 YFSETQ. The CDR3 loop is CASSLFQVKLAGIGNEQFF. The CDR3 DNA reads as TGCGCCAGCAGCTTGTTCCAGGTTAAACTAGCGGGCATAGGCAATGAGCAGTTCTTC.

J is TRBJ2-2 and V is TRBV24-1; no reliable D call. The CDR3 runs 14 residues. Germline-derived CDR1 and CDR2 are KGHDR and SFDVKD. V was pared by 8 bases and J by 0 bases, with 9 bases between. The CDR3 loop is CATKRGPNTGELFF. CDR3 sequence (DNA): TGTGCCACCAAAAGAGGACCGAACACCGGGGAGCTGTTTTTT.

The CDR3 protein is CASSYGPDRAYEQYF. The CDR3 bases are TGTGCCAGCAGTTACGGACCGGACAGAGCCTACGAGCAGTACTTC. This sequence joins TRBV6-5 and TRBJ2-7; D is perhaps TRBD1 (6 bases). Germline assignment: CDR1 MNHEY and CDR2 SVGAGI. V lost 2 bases and J lost 2, with 13 bases in between. CDR3 size: 15 residues.

This sequence joins TRBV29-1 and TRBJ2-5; D is possibly TRBD1 (6 bases). Trimming took off 6 bases at V and 3 bases at J, with 11 bases between the two ends. Germline CDR1 and CDR2: SQVTM and ANQGSEA. The CDR3 has 12 amino acids. CDR3 in amino acids: CSVIGQKETQYF. The CDR3 DNA is TGCAGCGTCATCGGACAGAAAGAGACCCAGTACTTC.

DNA of the CDR3: TGTGCCAGCAGTTTCTTGCGACTAGCGCACTCCTACAATGAGCAGTTCTTC. Encoded protein: CASSFLRLAHSYNEQFF. The chain carries TRBV28 and TRBJ2-1, with 8 nucleotides matching TRBD2. The CDR3 runs 17 residues. With V trimmed by 3 bases and J by 0 bases, 7 bases remained unmatched. The V gene's germline CDR1 is MDHEN and CDR2 SYDVKM.

This rearrangement joins TRBV28 to TRBJ2-1; 7 nucleotides agree with TRBD1. The V and J ends lost 4 bases and 3 bases, in that order; junction bases with no gene match: 3. CDR1 is MDHEN, CDR2 SYDVKM, per germline. The CDR3 length is 14 residues. CDR3 residues: CASSSRTGYNEQFF. CDR3 bases: TGTGCCAGCAGTTCCCGGACAGGCTACAATGAGCAGTTCTTC.

This sequence joins TRBV12-2 and TRBJ2-3; the D call of TRBD2 is as the table states it, not checked on the DNA. TRBV12-2 is annotated as a pseudogene. The CDR3 extends over 14 amino acids. CDR3 DNA: TGTGCAAGTCGCTTTGGGGGGAACGCAAATACGCAGTATTTT. It specifies CASRFGGNANTQYF.

CDR3 in DNA: TGTGCCAGCAGCGAGGGAGGGAGTGCCTATAATTCACCCCTCCACTTT. Translation gives CASSEGGSAYNSPLHF. The chain carries TRBV9 and TRBJ1-6; D not certain. Between the trimmed V and J ends, which lost 3 bases and 2 bases, there was a span of 12 bases. Looked up from germline, CDR1 is SGDLS and CDR2 is YYNGEE. The CDR3 extends over 16 amino acids.

This clone is a singleton in its sample. The rearrangement uses TRBV11-1 and TRBJ2-3, with 8 positions matching TRBD2. The germline V gene encodes CDR1 SGHAT and CDR2 FQDESV (reference sequence). This CDR3 is built from 16 residues. The V segment lost 4 bases and the J segment 0 bases; nucleotides outside the gene matches: 6. The CDR3 DNA reads TGTGCCAGCAGCTGGGGGGCTAGCGGGAGCACAGATACGCAGTATTTT. Translated: CASSWGASGSTDTQYF.

J is TRBJ2-3 and V is TRBV3-1 (or the pseudogene TRBV3-2), with 7 bases lining up with TRBD2. Germline V lookup: CDR1 LGHDT, CDR2 YNNKEL (reference sequence). This CDR3 spans 15 amino acids. Germline trimming cut 1 base from V and 5 bases from J; bases unmatched to any gene: 6. CDR3: CASSQGGGSGDTQYF. As DNA, the CDR3 is TGTGCCAGCAGCCAAGGGGGCGGGAGTGGAGATACGCAGTATTTT.